This T cell receptor beta chain was retrieved from a study of cytomegalovirus exposure and HLA in healthy donors (dated by TCRdb to the late 2010s). In the study overall: In an earlier analysis of around 540 of the donors, 250 to 350 Gb of sequence data and approximately 100 million unique TCR beta sequences from 150 million to 200 million T cells were reported. To decide whether each TCR beta V gene segment behaved as functional or pseudogenic, an earlier analysis of some 600 of the donors relied on high-throughput TCR beta sequencing. Typing coverage differed by locus: A, B, C, DRB1 and DQB1 were typed in roughly 620-630 donors, DQA1 in approximately 520, DPA1 in around 580, and DPB1 in approximately 450. The T cell repertoires of around 730 subjects were profiled by immunosequencing and related to cytomegalovirus serostatus. The later analysis used no new phenotypic data to find candidate immune exposures, relying instead on TCR beta sequences and their occurrence across donors. The genetic ancestry cluster associated with self-reported Caucasian donors included roughly four fifths of the roughly 400 genotyped donors. To predict cytomegalovirus infection status, the study combined high-throughput TCR immunosequencing, statistical association of individual TCRs with disease status, and machine learning. In a later genetic analysis, genome-wide SNP genotypes for about 65% of the roughly 700 donors were used, and that subset was treated as a discovery cohort. Every repertoire in the discovery cohort had been generated on one and the same sequencing platform. Besides the first cohort of more than 650 subjects, a separate validation cohort made up of roughly 130 different subjects was used. HLA typing included class I and class II loci at four-digit resolution. About 330 gigabases of sequencing data and tens of millions of unique TCR sequences made up an early release that covered several hundred HLA-typed donors. On average, roughly 250,000 unique TCR beta nucleotide sequences were sequenced per donor among 398 genotyped donors of the cohort, with roughly 18% of those sequences being non-productive. The study aimed to test whether cataloging public T cell receptors could reveal signatures of past pathogen exposure. Donor age, sex, ethnicity and CMV serostatus were compiled alongside the repertoire data. Several DR-DQ haplotypes were handled as single units for association and clustering, since linkage in the cohort was strong. To study patterns of TCR occurrence, a later analysis re-analyzed previously published TCR beta repertoires from several hundred donors and added high-resolution HLA genotyping.

The method was the immunoSEQ multiplex PCR assay. For the multiplex PCR, a mixture combining 60 forward primers for TCR Vbeta segments and 13 reverse primers for TCR Jbeta segments was used. The CDR3 region of rearranged TCR beta genes was amplified from genomic DNA with a multiplex PCR assay. The amplified TCR beta libraries were sequenced on the Illumina HiSeq System as 87-base-pair reads. The published analysis was carried out like this. Across the 666 repertoires, a later analysis counted tens of millions of unique TCR beta chains, roughly 11 million of which were shared by at least two donors. A nearest-neighbor algorithm error-corrected the raw reads and collapsed the reads into unique sequences, merging closely related sequences to remove PCR and sequencing errors. CDR3 sequences were aligned to IMGT reference sequences to assign V, D and J gene segments. For a sequence to be retained, a match of at least six nucleotides was required to both a V gene segment and a J gene segment. Rearrangements were called productive when the CDR3 lacked stop codons and stayed in frame with V and J; all others were non-productive. CDR3 was defined by IMGT convention, running from the second conserved V-encoded cysteine to the conserved J-encoded phenylalanine. Sequences without an unambiguous match to a single V gene segment were excluded from the earlier analysis of over 500 of the donors. An earlier analysis of 500 to 700 of the donors classified V segments as functional when productive rearrangements were above 56.7% and as segregating when the standard deviation between donors was above 5%. A statistical classification framework was developed to diagnose cytomegalovirus status using the catalog of TCR beta chain sequences. A later analysis assigned V and J genes by comparing TCR nucleotide sequences with IMGT/GENE-DB human TR gene sequences. The TCRdist pipeline was used in a later analysis to assign CDR3 sequences and most-parsimonious VDJ recombination scenarios. A later analysis defined each TCR beta chain by its CDR3 amino acid sequence plus V-gene family, and excluded reads lacking a unique V-gene family. A later analysis removed 550 to 700 highly shared, low-generation-probability nucleotide sequences to deal with suspected cross-contamination and a sequencing artifact. In a later analysis, a clonal expansion index was calculated for each public chain from normalized within-repertoire ranks of inferred template counts. In a later analysis, generation probabilities were computed with a VDJ recombination model fitted to out-of-frame rearrangements, and the resulting probabilities were checked against IGoR. A later analysis scored TCR-TCR, TCR-HLA and TCR-CMV co-occurrence with hypergeometric tests, applying a repertoire-size bias correction to TCR pairs. False discovery rates were estimated in a later analysis by permuting HLA or CMV assignments 20 times. In a later analysis, co-occurring TCRs were grouped using DBSCAN, and TCRdist sequence similarity was added for clustering within HLA-allele-positive subsets. For co-occurrence clustering, repertoires with fewer than 30,000 or more than 120,000 public chains were excluded, along with roughly 5 repertoires with anomalous nucleotide sharing. TCRdb re-hosts the immuneACCESS table, in-frame sequences only. Its copies lack some clones; in the studies checked, an unresolved V gene accounts for under half of them, and the cause for the rest is not known. That table gives V, J and clone size, and the DNA gave D and trimming. Here the sample has 40,000 to 45,000 clones; around 90% occur a single time. The top ten constitute 6.5% to 9.5% of the sample.

Comment on this clone: The specificity of this receptor is unknown. One base away there is no much larger clone; base qualities are not given.

The germline ends are 11 bases apart after V is trimmed by 2 bases and J by 1 base. From the cysteine up to the phenylalanine, the CDR3 has a length of 15 residues. Here the CDR3 DNA is all that survives: 45 bases in frame from base 1. In the germline V gene, CDR1 corresponds to LGHNT and CDR2 to FRNRAP. The cohort was made up of 650 to 700 healthy bone marrow donors. At the time of sampling, all cohort members were nominally healthy, though unrecorded immune exposures were likely present. The donor tested CMV seropositive, placing the donor among the roughly 270 seropositive members of the cohort. Every donor gave a peripheral blood sample, and the peripheral blood mononuclear cells from that sample were used for TCR beta sequencing. The Qiagen DNeasy Blood Extraction Kit was used to extract genomic DNA from the blood cell samples. The research as a whole found: Because the 87-base-pair reads could not distinguish some IMGT-functional V segments, including TRBV6-2 and TRBV6-3, those segments were excluded. An association between a missense DCLRE1C variant and V-gene and J-gene trimming of TCR beta chains was found in a later genetic analysis and replicated in an independent cohort. Cytomegalovirus status was reported to be diagnosed by the classifier with high specificity and sensitivity in both the original and validation cohorts. Strong co-occurrence of HLA alleles, especially DR and DQ, made assigning TCR associations to individual alleles difficult. An earlier analysis of some 590 of the donors showed that most TCR beta V segments appeared in productive rearrangements either about 87% or about 30% of the time, which broadly matched IMGT annotations. A later analysis found that most CMV-associated TCR beta chains appeared HLA-restricted, with HLA associations seemingly driven largely by CMV exposure. Sequencing depth was assumed to be roughly uniform across donors in the presence/absence analyses, though that assumption may not hold. A later analysis associated about 17,000 TCR beta sequences with specific HLA alleles at a false discovery rate of 0.05. Most TCR sequences were observed very rarely across donors, whereas some public TCRs were present in many individuals. Immune exposure information for the cohort was limited to CMV serostatus. Because HLA typing was missing for some donors at each locus, association tests included only the typed subset. A further reported finding was that TCR beta sequences accurately predicted the HLA-A and HLA-B alleles for most subjects in the first cohort. Because counts were too low, around 17 rarely observed V segments, including chromosome 9 orphons, were left out of the earlier analysis of over 550 of the donors. In this cohort, only TCR beta chains were sequenced, and detectable features were limited by the absence of alpha or paired-chain data. A total of around 150 TCR beta chains were listed by the study as associated with cytomegalovirus. A cluster of highly shared sequence variants was judged likely to be a technical artifact of the sequencing pipeline. Several of the top co-occurrence clusters appeared to be linked to parvovirus B19, influenza, CMV and Epstein-Barr virus, according to a later analysis. In a later analysis, TCR association rates were found to vary across HLA loci, with the most associated TCRs seen for DRB1 alleles and the fewest for HLA-C alleles. A later genetic analysis reported fewer N-insertions in productive TCRs among donors in an Asian-associated ancestry cluster than the roughly 700-donor mean. The authors suggested that the approach could potentially be extended to other disease states and immunological phenotypes. In vitro tests confirmed that a few of the cytomegalovirus-associated TCR beta chains recognize cytomegalovirus antigens. Linkage disequilibrium might explain the correlated functional status among segregating V segments, but an unknown experimental factor could not be excluded. In a later analysis, HLA-associated TCR beta chains showed more clonal expansion and lower generation probabilities than non-associated chains that were equally common.

The sequence came from a woman aged 40 to 50 in good health and CMV-seropositive. The sample taken for sequencing was PBMCs. Recombination connected TRBV12-5 to TRBJ1-1; the D gene assignment is ambiguous. The bases are TGTGCTAGTGGTTTGCCGACACATGAGAACACTGAAGCTTTCTTT. Its protein product is CASGLPTHENTEAFF.